The rows below give T cell receptor beta chains drawn from one sample of a study of cytomegalovirus exposure and HLA in healthy donors. Sequenced by immunoSEQ multiplex PCR; TCRdb stores in-frame clones only, minus some. This table holds about 140,000 clones, about 76% found once. Material for sequencing was PBMCs. The receptors shown here come from a man younger than 35 in good health and CMV-seronegative. CDR3s include the opening cysteine and the closing phenylalanine or tryptophan. D genes are given only for firm matches. Clone size is shown for a subset of rows, as once, few, many or a class of expanded clone.

clone size: few; V gene: TRBV19; D gene: TRBD1; J gene: TRBJ2-5; CDR3 protein: CASSIYRGHQETQYF; CDR3 DNA: TGTGCCAGTAGTATTTACAGGGGGCATCAAGAGACCCAGTACTTC
clone size: NA; V gene: TRBV29-1; D gene: TRBD2; J gene: TRBJ2-7; CDR3 protein: CSVGTRGDYEQYF; CDR3 DNA: TGCAGCGTTGGGACTAGAGGGGACTACGAGCAGTACTTC
clone size: once; V gene: TRBV7-2; D gene: NA; J gene: TRBJ1-3; CDR3 protein: CASSLVGVSGNTIYF; CDR3 DNA: TGTGCCAGCAGCTTAGTAGGAGTCTCTGGAAACACCATATATTTT
clone size: NA; V gene: TRBV7-9; D gene: NA; J gene: TRBJ2-2; CDR3 protein: CASSLEQGNTGELFF; CDR3 DNA: TGTGCCAGCAGCTTAGAACAGGGGAACACCGGGGAGCTGTTTTTT
clone size: once; V gene: TRBV7-8; D gene: NA; J gene: TRBJ1-6; CDR3 protein: CASSLGGASPLHF; CDR3 DNA: TGTGCCAGCAGCTTAGGAGGCGCGTCACCCCTCCACTTT
clone size: NA; V gene: TRBV30; D gene: NA; J gene: TRBJ2-1; CDR3 protein: CAWTVNRRGNEQFF; CDR3 DNA: TGTGCCTGGACTGTTAACCGGCGGGGCAATGAGCAGTTCTTC
clone size: NA; V gene: TRBV7-9; D gene: TRBD1; J gene: TRBJ2-7; CDR3 protein: CASSLVGGQGGKGEQYF; CDR3 DNA: TGTGCCAGCAGCTTAGTGGGAGGACAGGGGGGGAAAGGCGAGCAGTACTTC
clone size: NA; V gene: TRBV5-6; D gene: NA; J gene: TRBJ2-1; CDR3 protein: CASSRTSGGANYNEQFF; CDR3 DNA: TGTGCCAGCAGCCGGACCAGTGGGGGGGCAAACTACAATGAGCAGTTCTTC
clone size: NA; V gene: TRBV7-8; D gene: TRBD1; J gene: TRBJ2-7; CDR3 protein: CASSHKDRGTYEQYF; CDR3 DNA: TGTGCCAGCAGTCATAAGGACAGGGGGACCTACGAGCAGTACTTC
clone size: NA; V gene: TRBV11-3; D gene: NA; J gene: TRBJ2-2; CDR3 protein: CASSFRSARGATGELFF; CDR3 DNA: TGTGCCAGCAGCTTCCGATCTGCCAGGGGGGCCACCGGGGAGCTGTTTTTT
clone size: NA; V gene: TRBV30; D gene: NA; J gene: TRBJ2-7; CDR3 protein: CAWSLGRGDEQYF; CDR3 DNA: TGTGCCTGGAGCCTCGGCAGGGGCGACGAGCAGTACTTC
clone size: NA; V gene: TRBV5-1; D gene: TRBD2; J gene: TRBJ2-5; CDR3 protein: CASSPGGPETQYF; CDR3 DNA: TGCGCCAGCAGTCCGGGGGGGCCGGAGACCCAGTACTTC
clone size: NA; V gene: TRBV5-4; D gene: NA; J gene: TRBJ2-1; CDR3 protein: CASSLFEIEQFF; CDR3 DNA: TGTGCCAGCAGCTTGTTTGAGATTGAGCAGTTCTTC
clone size: NA; V gene: TRBV6-1; D gene: TRBD1; J gene: TRBJ1-3; CDR3 protein: CASSVRTGSGNTIYF; CDR3 DNA: TGTGCCAGCAGTGTACGGACAGGCTCTGGAAACACCATATATTTT
clone size: NA; V gene: TRBV14; D gene: NA; J gene: TRBJ2-7; CDR3 protein: CASSQGLGGTEHITSYEQYF; CDR3 DNA: TGTGCCAGCAGCCAAGGCTTAGGCGGGACGGAACACATCACTTCCTACGAGCAGTACTTC
clone size: NA; V gene: TRBV28; D gene: TRBD2; J gene: TRBJ2-3; CDR3 protein: CASSLAGGPTDTQYF; CDR3 DNA: TGTGCCAGCAGCCTAGCGGGAGGGCCGACAGATACGCAGTATTTT
clone size: NA; V gene: TRBV19; D gene: TRBD1; J gene: TRBJ1-2; CDR3 protein: CASSSKSGGRGYGYTF; CDR3 DNA: TGTGCCAGTAGTAGTAAATCAGGGGGCCGCGGCTATGGCTACACCTTC
clone size: NA; V gene: TRBV6-1; D gene: NA; J gene: TRBJ1-1; CDR3 protein: CASSYREDTEAFF; CDR3 DNA: TGTGCCAGCAGTTATAGAGAGGACACTGAAGCTTTCTTT
clone size: NA; V gene: TRBV5-1; D gene: TRBD1; J gene: TRBJ1-1; CDR3 protein: CASRPTGANLRNTEAFF; CDR3 DNA: TGCGCCAGCAGGCCGACAGGGGCCAATCTAAGGAACACTGAAGCTTTCTTT
clone size: few; V gene: TRBV19; D gene: NA; J gene: TRBJ1-4; CDR3 protein: CASSGESGSEKLFF; CDR3 DNA: TGTGCCAGTAGTGGTGAATCAGGCTCTGAAAAACTGTTTTTT
clone size: NA; V gene: TRBV5-4; D gene: NA; J gene: TRBJ2-7; CDR3 protein: CASSALQGSYEQYF; CDR3 DNA: TGTGCCAGCAGCGCTTTACAGGGCTCCTACGAGCAGTACTTC
clone size: once; V gene: TRBV20-1; D gene: NA; J gene: TRBJ2-7; CDR3 protein: CSSQYSYEQYF; CDR3 DNA: TGTTCGTCACAGTACTCCTACGAGCAGTACTTC
clone size: NA; V gene: TRBV7-9; D gene: NA; J gene: TRBJ1-2; CDR3 protein: CASSLRPLGEGYTF; CDR3 DNA: TGTGCCAGCAGCTTGCGGCCGCTAGGGGAAGGCTACACCTTC
clone size: NA; V gene: TRBV28; D gene: NA; J gene: TRBJ2-1; CDR3 protein: CASRTTGKEQFF; CDR3 DNA: TGTGCCAGCAGAACTACAGGGAAAGAGCAGTTCTTC
clone size: NA; V gene: TRBV18; D gene: NA; J gene: TRBJ1-5; CDR3 protein: CASSPSKGNSNQPQHF; CDR3 DNA: TGTGCCAGCTCACCATCAAAGGGGAATAGCAATCAGCCCCAGCATTTT
clone size: NA; V gene: TRBV4-2; D gene: NA; J gene: TRBJ2-3; CDR3 protein: CASSQGGAATDTDTQYF; CDR3 DNA: TGTGCCAGCAGCCAAGGGGGAGCGGCAACGGACACAGATACGCAGTATTTT
clone size: NA; V gene: TRBV10-3; D gene: TRBD1; J gene: TRBJ1-2; CDR3 protein: CAMRDRANYGYTF; CDR3 DNA: TGTGCCATGCGGGACAGGGCTAACTATGGCTACACCTTC
clone size: NA; V gene: TRBV7-8; D gene: NA; J gene: TRBJ2-5; CDR3 protein: CASSLEGLVETQYF; CDR3 DNA: TGTGCCAGCAGCTTAGAGGGACTGGTAGAGACCCAGTACTTC
clone size: NA; V gene: TRBV19; D gene: NA; J gene: TRBJ1-1; CDR3 protein: CASSPTHTGPTEAFF; CDR3 DNA: TGTGCCAGTAGTCCGACTCATACAGGGCCCACTGAAGCTTTCTTT
clone size: NA; V gene: TRBV5-1; D gene: NA; J gene: TRBJ2-5; CDR3 protein: CASSFYRSHNPEQYF; CDR3 DNA: TGCGCCAGCAGCTTTTACAGATCCCATAATCCTGAGCAGTACTTC
clone size: NA; V gene: TRBV2; D gene: NA; J gene: TRBJ2-2; CDR3 protein: CASSEYRVPTRRGTGELFF; CDR3 DNA: TGTGCCAGCAGTGAATATCGTGTCCCAACGAGGAGAGGTACCGGGGAGCTGTTTTTT
clone size: NA; V gene: TRBV27; D gene: TRBD1; J gene: TRBJ2-7; CDR3 protein: CASSLLGGIYEQYF; CDR3 DNA: TGTGCCAGCAGTTTATTAGGGGGCATATACGAGCAGTACTTC
clone size: NA; V gene: TRBV5-1; D gene: TRBD2; J gene: TRBJ2-3; CDR3 protein: CASSQGLAGGLLGTDTQYF; CDR3 DNA: TGCGCCAGCAGCCAGGGACTAGCGGGAGGCCTCCTGGGCACAGATACGCAGTATTTT
clone size: NA; V gene: TRBV30; D gene: TRBD1; J gene: TRBJ1-1; CDR3 protein: CAWTPDRAFGAFF; CDR3 DNA: TGTGCCTGGACCCCCGACAGGGCATTTGGAGCTTTCTTT
clone size: NA; V gene: TRBV7-9; D gene: NA; J gene: TRBJ1-6; CDR3 protein: CASKKEEYNSPLHF; CDR3 DNA: TGTGCCAGCAAAAAAGAAGAGTATAATTCACCCCTCCACTTT
clone size: NA; V gene: TRBV7-2; D gene: TRBD2; J gene: TRBJ2-5; CDR3 protein: CASSIAGTSGGAETQYF; CDR3 DNA: TGTGCCAGCAGCATTGCCGGGACTAGCGGGGGGGCTGAGACCCAGTACTTC
clone size: few; V gene: TRBV7-6; D gene: NA; J gene: TRBJ1-2; CDR3 protein: CASSFEGDYGYTF; CDR3 DNA: TGTGCCAGCAGCTTTGAGGGTGACTATGGCTACACCTTC
clone size: NA; V gene: TRBV5-4; D gene: TRBD1; J gene: TRBJ2-4; CDR3 protein: CASSLSQGQPKNIQYF; CDR3 DNA: TGTGCCAGCAGCTTGAGTCAGGGACAGCCCAAAAACATTCAGTACTTC
clone size: NA; V gene: TRBV7-9; D gene: NA; J gene: TRBJ2-7; CDR3 protein: CASSSAGSSSSYEQYF; CDR3 DNA: TGTGCCAGCAGCTCGGCAGGGTCATCGAGCTCCTACGAGCAGTACTTC
clone size: few; V gene: TRBV2; D gene: NA; J gene: TRBJ1-5; CDR3 protein: CASRPTANNQPQHF; CDR3 DNA: TGTGCCAGCAGACCAACAGCCAATAATCAGCCCCAGCATTTT
clone size: NA; V gene: TRBV11-2; D gene: NA; J gene: TRBJ1-2; CDR3 protein: CASSFEGGGYGYTF; CDR3 DNA: TGTGCCAGCAGCTTCGAGGGCGGAGGCTATGGCTACACCTTC
clone size: NA; V gene: TRBV5-6; D gene: NA; J gene: TRBJ1-5; CDR3 protein: CASSFRGGRQPQHF; CDR3 DNA: TGTGCCAGCAGCTTTCGGGGAGGCCGACAGCCCCAGCATTTT
clone size: NA; V gene: TRBV29-1; D gene: NA; J gene: TRBJ2-7; CDR3 protein: CSVWTVTYEQYF; CDR3 DNA: TGCAGCGTTTGGACAGTTACCTACGAGCAGTACTTC
clone size: NA; V gene: TRBV6-1; D gene: TRBD2; J gene: TRBJ2-7; CDR3 protein: CASILAVIPYEQYF; CDR3 DNA: TGTGCCAGCATTCTAGCGGTGATTCCCTACGAGCAGTACTTC
clone size: few; V gene: TRBV10-1; D gene: TRBD1; J gene: TRBJ1-2; CDR3 protein: CASGDRAGYTF; CDR3 DNA: TGCGCCAGCGGAGACAGGGCCGGCTACACCTTC
clone size: few; V gene: TRBV5-1; D gene: TRBD1; J gene: TRBJ1-2; CDR3 protein: CASRLGQVALGNYGYTF; CDR3 DNA: TGCGCCAGCCGGCTAGGACAGGTGGCACTCGGGAACTATGGCTACACCTTC
clone size: few; V gene: TRBV6-1; D gene: TRBD1; J gene: TRBJ1-3; CDR3 protein: CASSFRTGEGNTIYF; CDR3 DNA: TGTGCCAGCAGTTTTCGGACAGGGGAGGGAAACACCATATATTTT
clone size: NA; V gene: TRBV28; D gene: NA; J gene: TRBJ1-1; CDR3 protein: CASSSGSNMNTEAFF; CDR3 DNA: TGTGCCAGCAGTAGCGGGTCTAACATGAACACTGAAGCTTTCTTT